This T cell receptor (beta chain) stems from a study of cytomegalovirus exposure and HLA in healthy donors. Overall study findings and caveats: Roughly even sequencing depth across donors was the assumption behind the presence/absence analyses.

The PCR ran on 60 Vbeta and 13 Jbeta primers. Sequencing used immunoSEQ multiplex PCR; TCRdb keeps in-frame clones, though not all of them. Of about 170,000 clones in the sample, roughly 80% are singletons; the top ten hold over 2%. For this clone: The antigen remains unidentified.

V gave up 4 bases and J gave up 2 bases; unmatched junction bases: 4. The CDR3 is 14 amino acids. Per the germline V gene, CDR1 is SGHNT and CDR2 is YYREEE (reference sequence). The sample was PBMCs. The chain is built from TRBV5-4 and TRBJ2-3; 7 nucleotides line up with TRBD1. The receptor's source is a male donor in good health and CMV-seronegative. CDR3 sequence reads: CASSRQGSTDTQYF. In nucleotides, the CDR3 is TGTGCCAGCAGCCGACAGGGATCCACAGATACGCAGTATTTT.